These 31 T cell receptor beta chains came from one sample sequenced in a study of cytomegalovirus exposure and HLA in healthy donors. It was with 60 Vbeta and 13 Jbeta primers that the PCR ran. TCRdb's copy holds only in-frame clones and misses some; the assay was immunoSEQ multiplex PCR. The repertoire holds just over 95,000 clones, about four fifths seen once, with over 4% in the top ten. Sequencing was performed on PBMCs. The receptor source for this set is a middle-aged woman in good health and CMV-seropositive.

The V call is TRBV5-6, the J call TRBJ2-2; 7 bases match TRBD1. V shed 1 base, J shed 3 bases, and the junction held 3 bases outside the gene matches. The CDR3 is made up of 15 amino acids. Germline V gene lookup returns CDR1 SGHDT and CDR2 YYEEEE. CDR3 sequence (DNA): TGTGCCAGCAGCTTGTATGGGACAGACACCGGGGAGCTGTTTTTT. Translating it yields CASSLYGTDTGELFF. Full variable domain (missing parts from reference TRBV5-6 and TRBJ2-2): DAGVTQSPTHLIKTRGQQVTLRCSPKSGHDTVSWYQQALGQGPQFIFQYYEEEERQRGNFPDRFSGHQFPNYSSELNVNALLLGDSALYLCASSLYGTDTGELFFGEGSRLTVL.

The chain combines TRBV9 with TRBJ1-4, with 8 bases aligning to TRBD1. Germline CDR1 SGDLS, CDR2 YYNGEE. The length of the CDR3 is 14 residues. J lost 8 bases, V lost 0 bases, and 3 bases had no gene match. CDR3 sequence reads: CASSVAGGGEKLFF. The CDR3 DNA follows: TGTGCCAGCAGCGTAGCAGGGGGCGGGGAAAAACTGTTTTTT.

The chain employs TRBV5-4 and TRBJ1-3, with TRBD1 matching over 9 bases. The CDR3 runs to 17 residues. V was clipped by 4 bases and J by 4 bases; unmatched bases: 12. The germline V gene has CDR1 SGHNT and CDR2 YYREEE (reference sequence). CDR3 residues: CASSPNPQGAAGNTIYF. CDR3 nucleotide sequence: TGTGCCAGCAGCCCTAACCCACAGGGGGCCGCCGGAAACACCATATATTTT.

The chain joins TRBV5-8 to TRBJ2-1; 9 bases map to TRBD2. The CDR3 extends over 14 amino acids. The germline V gene has CDR1 SGHTS and CDR2 YDEGEE. In DNA form, the CDR3 reads TGTGCACTGGCGGCTAGCGGGGTCTACAATGAGCAGTTCTTC. Translating gives CALAASGVYNEQFF.

The V call is TRBV6-5, the J call TRBJ1-1; D unresolved. This CDR3 contains 14 residues. Trimming removed 7 bases from V and 4 bases from J, with 16 bases in between. Germline CDR1 and CDR2: MNHEY and SVGAGI. The CDR3 coding sequence is TGTGCCAGCATTTCCCGTTTGAGGCTCACTGAAGCTTTCTTT. This codes for CASISRLRLTEAFF.

The chain has TRBV5-5 and TRBJ2-1; the D gene is possibly TRBD1 (5 bases). CDR3 length: 15 amino acids. V gave up 0 bases and J gave up 7 bases, with 14 bases separating them. Germline CDR1 SGHKS, CDR2 YYEKEE (reference sequence). CDR3 sequence reads: CASSLDQGLSNEQFF. The CDR3 coding sequence is TGTGCCAGCAGCTTGGATCAGGGCTTGAGTAATGAGCAGTTCTTC.

The chain combines TRBV5-4 with TRBJ2-3, with D unresolved. Germline CDR1 is SGHNT and CDR2 is YYREEE (reference sequence). This CDR3 contains 14 residues. The ends were cut back, 1 base at V and 0 bases at J, with 6 bases in the middle. The CDR3 nucleotides read TGTGCCAGCAGCTTGCAACAGAGCACAGATACGCAGTATTTT. It encodes CASSLQQSTDTQYF. The variable domain in full, with the rest retrieved from reference TRBV5-4 and TRBJ2-3, is ETGVTQSPTHLIKTRGQQVTLRCSSQSGHNTVSWYQQALGQGPQFIFQYYREEENGRGNFPPRFSGLQFPNYSSELNVNALELDDSALYLCASSLQQSTDTQYFGPGTRLTVL.

The chain has TRBV28 and TRBJ1-1; a weak D match, TRBD1 (6 bases). Trimming cost V 3 bases and J 3 bases, with 11 bases left between them. This CDR3 spans 14 amino acids. Germline V lookup: CDR1 MDHEN, CDR2 SYDVKM. For the CDR3, the DNA is TGTGCCAGCAGTTTTTGGGGGCGATACACTGAAGCTTTCTTT. Amino acid sequence: CASSFWGRYTEAFF.

This clone has only one observation. V gene TRBV5-8 combines with J gene TRBJ2-7, with 11 bases matching TRBD2. The ends lost 1 base at V and 7 bases at J; junction bases unmatched: 4. The CDR3 contains 14 residues. The V gene's germline CDR1 is SGHTS and CDR2 YDEGEE. The CDR3 sequence is CASSLTLAGAEQYF. The DNA for the CDR3 is TGTGCCAGCAGCTTGACACTAGCGGGAGCGGAGCAGTACTTC.

The J gene is TRBJ2-3, the V gene TRBV6-6; 7 bases are a match to TRBD1. CDR1 and CDR2 from the germline V gene are MNHNY and SVGAGI (reference sequence). V gave up 5 bases and J gave up 2 bases; unmatched junction bases: 10. The CDR3 length is 16 residues. The CDR3 nucleotides are TGTGCCAGCAGTCTAACCGGGGACAGTCTCACAGATACGCAGTATTTT. It encodes CASSLTGDSLTDTQYF.

This chain connects TRBV5-8 to TRBJ1-2, with 8 positions matching TRBD1. The CDR3 has 13 amino acids. Germline V CDR1 and CDR2: SGHTS, YDEGEE. The V segment lost 0 bases and the J segment 7 bases; nucleotides outside the gene matches: 2. The CDR3 region is CASSLGQGAGYTF. The CDR3 nucleotides are TGTGCCAGCAGCTTGGGTCAGGGGGCTGGCTACACCTTC.

This clone came up once. V is TRBV30 and J is TRBJ1-4; possible D gene TRBD1, 6 bases. CDR1 and CDR2 from the germline V gene are GTSNPN and SVGIG (reference sequence). CDR3 length: 19 residues. V shed 2 bases and J shed 10 bases, with 32 bases lying between them. The CDR3 reads CAWSLSRGAGALGQGKLFF. DNA for the CDR3: TGTGCCTGGAGTCTGAGCCGCGGTGCGGGGGCCCTGGGACAAGGAAAACTGTTTTTT.

The J gene is TRBJ1-5, the V gene TRBV19; a possible D gene is TRBD1 (6 bases). V was cut by 4 bases and J by 4 bases, with 14 bases left in between. The CDR3 covers 15 residues. CDR1 and CDR2 from the germline V gene are LNHDA and SQIVND (reference sequence). CDR3 DNA: TGTGCCAGTAGTACTCGACAGGACCAGAATCAGCCCCAGCATTTT. Translated: CASSTRQDQNQPQHF.

The chain uses TRBV13 and TRBJ2-1; D is perhaps TRBD1 (6 bases). The CDR3 has 17 amino acids. Germline V lookup: CDR1 PRHDT, CDR2 FYEKMQ (reference sequence). The V and J ends lost 4 bases and 5 bases respectively, with 21 bases between them. The CDR3 here is CASSWRQVTPKNNEQFF. The CDR3, as DNA: TGTGCCAGCAGCTGGAGACAGGTTACCCCCAAAAACAATGAGCAGTTCTTC.

V is TRBV6-6 and J is TRBJ1-2; TRBD1 is a possible D gene (5 bases). The ends were cut back, 6 bases at V and 4 bases at J, with 18 bases in the middle. Germline V gene sequence: CDR1 MNHNY, CDR2 SVGAGI (reference sequence). This CDR3 has 15 amino acids. CDR3 amino acids: CASSKTQGSGYGYTF. In DNA form, the CDR3 reads TGTGCCAGCAGCAAGACGCAGGGCTCCGGCTATGGCTACACCTTC.

This clone was seen only a few times. V and J are TRBV6-5 and TRBJ2-3; D perhaps matches TRBD1 (5 bases). The CDR3 loop spans 15 amino acids. Germline CDR1 is MNHEY and CDR2 is SVGAGI. V lost 6 bases and J lost 0, with 13 bases in between. The chain's CDR3 is CASSPTAGSTDTQYF. For the CDR3, the DNA is TGTGCCAGCAGCCCGACAGCAGGTAGCACAGATACGCAGTATTTT.

CDR3 amino acids: CASTQRLAGGFDEQFF. CDR3 DNA: TGTGCCAGTACCCAACGGTTAGCGGGAGGTTTCGATGAGCAGTTCTTC. The rearrangement joins TRBV19 to TRBJ2-1; TRBD2 agrees at 10 bases. The germline CDR1 and CDR2 sequences are LNHDA and SQIVND (reference sequence). V dropped 7 bases and J dropped 8; count of bases not matched to a gene: 14. This CDR3 has 16 residues.

This chain connects TRBV13 to TRBJ2-5; TRBD1 aligns across 7 bases. J was trimmed by 4 bases and V by 5 bases; bases with no gene match: 10. The germline V gene has CDR1 PRHDT and CDR2 FYEKMQ (reference sequence). This CDR3 region has 15 residues. The CDR3 region has the DNA TGTGCCAGCAGCCCCGGAGCTCAGGGGGTAGAGACCCAGTACTTC. It yields the protein CASSPGAQGVETQYF.

This chain joins TRBV28 and TRBJ1-2; D gene uncertain. Germline CDR1 MDHEN, CDR2 SYDVKM. The CDR3 is made up of 14 amino acids. V lost 7 bases and J lost 8, with 20 bases in between. CDR3 loop: CASNLGFRRYGYTF. The CDR3 DNA is TGTGCCAGCAACCTAGGTTTTCGGCGATACGGCTACACCTTC.

The genes are TRBV6-5 and TRBJ2-2; D gene ambiguous. The CDR3 sequence is 12 residues long. The germline V gene has CDR1 MNHEY and CDR2 SVGAGI. Trimming removed 7 bases at V and 4 bases at J, with 7 bases between. CDR3 protein: CASKSRTGELFF. The DNA for the CDR3 is TGTGCCAGCAAGTCGCGCACCGGGGAGCTGTTTTTT.

The chain combines TRBV19 with TRBJ2-5; D may be TRBD1 (5 bases). Germline CDR1 and CDR2: LNHDA and SQIVND (reference sequence). The V end lost 5 bases, the J end lost 1 base, and 14 bases lay between the germline ends. The CDR3 totals 15 residues. This chain's CDR3 is CASSRTPYFQETQYF. The DNA of the CDR3 is TGTGCCAGTAGTCGGACACCGTATTTCCAAGAGACCCAGTACTTC.

This sequence joins TRBV5-4 and TRBJ2-7; possible D gene TRBD2, 7 bases. This CDR3 is 14 amino acids long. CDR1 is SGHNT, CDR2 YYREEE, per germline (reference sequence). V was pared by 2 bases and J by 6 bases, with 15 bases between. DNA of the CDR3: TGTGCCAGCAGCTTAGGGGGGGTCGGTCGCGAGCAGTACTTC. Protein sequence: CASSLGGVGREQYF.

The chain is built from TRBV28 and TRBJ2-1, with 10 positions matching TRBD2. The CDR3 loop spans 16 amino acids. CDR1 and CDR2 (germline): MDHEN, SYDVKM. V lost 4 bases and J lost 4; bases outside the gene matches: 7. The CDR3 is CASSSPTSGVYNEQFF. In DNA, the CDR3 is TGTGCCAGCAGTTCCCCCACTAGCGGGGTTTACAATGAGCAGTTCTTC. Full variable domain (remainder filled in from reference TRBV28 and TRBJ2-1): DVKVTQSSRYLVKRTGEKVFLECVQDMDHENMFWYRQDPGLGLRLIYFSYDVKMKEKGDIPEGYSVSREKKERFSLILESASTNQTSMYLCASSSPTSGVYNEQFFGPGTRLTVL.

This chain joins TRBV5-1 and TRBJ1-4, with unresolved D. Trimming took 0 bases from V and 11 from J, leaving 14 bases between them. The germline V gene encodes CDR1 SGHRS and CDR2 YFSETQ. The CDR3 totals 14 residues. CDR3 amino acids: CASSLDGGEGKLFF. DNA for the CDR3: TGCGCCAGCAGCTTGGATGGAGGAGAGGGTAAACTGTTTTTT.

This clone was counted once. V gene TRBV11-2 combines with J gene TRBJ2-1, with D possibly being TRBD2 (5 bases). Germline CDR1 reads SGHAT; CDR2 reads FQNNGV. Between the trimmed V and J ends, which lost 3 bases and 14 bases, there was a span of 14 bases. CDR3 length: 12 residues. CDR3 sequence: CASSLGSRVEFF. The DNA of the CDR3 is TGTGCCAGCAGCTTGGGCTCGCGGGTGGAGTTCTTC.

This clone was detected only a few times. The gene calls are TRBV14 and TRBJ2-3; the D gene is possibly TRBD1 (5 bases). V was shortened by 2 bases and J by 0 bases, with 15 bases between the two germline ends. This CDR3 spans 17 amino acids. The germline gives CDR1 SGHDN, CDR2 FVKESK. CDR3 region: CASSQRGRPTSTDTQYF. For the CDR3, the DNA is TGTGCCAGCAGCCAAAGGGGCAGGCCGACTAGCACAGATACGCAGTATTTT.

This clone was observed a handful of times. V is TRBV19 and J is TRBJ2-2; 7 nucleotides line up with TRBD2. This CDR3 is 16 amino acids long. Trimming removed 11 bases from V and 6 bases from J; junction bases left unmatched: 18. The germline V gene has CDR1 LNHDA and CDR2 SQIVND (reference sequence). This CDR3 is CAPTERRESVSGELFF. In DNA form, the CDR3 reads TGTGCCCCTACCGAAAGGCGGGAGAGTGTTTCCGGGGAGCTGTTTTTT.

The CDR3 DNA follows: TGTGCCAGCAGTGGGACTAGCGGGAGGGCCAATACGCAGTATTTT. Translated, it gives CASSGTSGRANTQYF. The V and J genes are TRBV2 and TRBJ2-3; 15 positions match TRBD2. With 4 bases clipped from V and 7 bases from J, the junction kept 3 bases outside the gene matches. The germline V gene encodes CDR1 SNHLY and CDR2 FYNNEI. There are 15 residues in the CDR3.

The rearrangement uses TRBV6-5 and TRBJ2-7; the D gene is possibly TRBD2 (5 bases). The germline gives CDR1 MNHEY, CDR2 SVGAGI. V was trimmed by 6 bases and J by 0 bases, leaving 15 bases between them. The CDR3 sequence is 15 residues long. The CDR3 DNA follows: TGTGCCAGCAGCTACAGCGGAGATAACTCCTACGAGCAGTACTTC. Its protein is CASSYSGDNSYEQYF.

This clone was counted only a few times. This chain connects TRBV30 to TRBJ2-7, with D perhaps matching TRBD1 (7 bases). The CDR3 totals 13 residues. V dropped 5 bases and J dropped 4 bases, with 15 bases sitting between them. The germline V gene encodes CDR1 GTSNPN and CDR2 SVGIG (reference sequence). Here the CDR3 DNA reads TGTGCCTGGGGAAAGACAGGGACTTACGAGCAGTACTTC. Translation: CAWGKTGTYEQYF.

J is TRBJ2-5 and V is TRBV11-1; 7 nucleotides match TRBD2. Germline V gives CDR1 SGHAT, CDR2 FQDESV (reference sequence). This CDR3 contains 15 residues. After removal of 2 bases from V and 5 bases from J, the junction contained 8 bases not matched to a gene. CDR3 sequence: CASSLFLGGPETQYF. The CDR3 coding sequence is TGTGCCAGCAGCTTATTTTTGGGAGGGCCTGAGACCCAGTACTTC.